Below, 20 T cell receptor beta chains from the same sample are listed, as sequenced in a study of blood T cell repertoires in COVID-19. Data came from immunoSEQ multiplex PCR; TCRdb stores just in-frame clones and leaves some out. The data show 250,000 to 350,000 clones, approximately 89% seen once. The sequencing sample was made of peripheral blood. The receptors were gathered from a woman between 50 and 59 years old who had recovered from COVID-19.

V is TRBV7-2 and J is TRBJ2-2; TRBD1 agrees at 8 bases. This CDR3 has 17 residues. Germline-derived CDR1 and CDR2 are SGHTA and FQGNSA. Trimming cost V 5 bases and J 3 bases; bases outside gene matches: 11. The DNA for the CDR3 is TGTGCCAGCAGCACCTCACGGGCAGGGGGCCACACCGGGGAGCTGTTTTTT. Translation gives CASSTSRAGGHTGELFF.

V and J are TRBV11-2 and TRBJ1-5; 7 nucleotides align to TRBD1. The CDR3 runs 14 residues. Trimming cost V 0 bases and J 7 bases; bases outside gene matches: 3. The V gene's germline CDR1 is SGHAT and CDR2 FQNNGV. DNA of the CDR3: TGTGCCAGCAGCTTAGAGGTAGGGGGCCAGCCCCAGCATTTT. It translates to CASSLEVGGQPQHF.

The V gene is TRBV24-1, the J gene TRBJ1-1; no firm D call. The CDR3 runs to 13 residues. V lost 4 bases and J 2 bases, leaving 7 bases between the germline ends. The germline V gene has CDR1 KGHDR and CDR2 SFDVKD. The CDR3 reads CATSDAVNTEAFF. CDR3 nucleotides: TGTGCCACCAGTGACGCAGTTAACACTGAAGCTTTCTTT.

The CDR3 DNA sequence: TGTGCCAGCAGTGAGAGGGGGCCCGGCTACACCTTC. Translated: CASSERGPGYTF. This rearrangement joins TRBV2 to TRBJ1-2; 7 bases align to TRBD1. Losses at the gene ends were 3 bases for V and 8 bases for J; bases not matched to a gene: 3. The length of the CDR3 is 12 residues. In germline, CDR1 is SNHLY, CDR2 FYNNEI.

This clone was observed a few times. The CDR3 here is CASSIRAGTGELFF. The CDR3 nucleotides read TGTGCCAGTAGTATAAGGGCAGGGACCGGGGAGCTGTTTTTT. The gene calls are TRBV19 and TRBJ2-2; perhaps TRBD1 as D (5 bases). Germline CDR1 is LNHDA and CDR2 is SQIVND (reference sequence). The CDR3 has 14 amino acids. V lost 2 bases to trimming and J lost 5 bases, with 9 bases between them.

This clone was observed once. The chain employs TRBV6-6 and TRBJ2-7; D ambiguous. CDR1 and CDR2 from the germline V gene are MNHNY and SVGAGI (reference sequence). Trimming shortened V by 5 bases and J by 1 base, and 18 bases separated the two germline ends. The CDR3 loop spans 16 amino acids. The chain's CDR3 is CASSRSTRGGSYEQYF. The CDR3 DNA follows: TGTGCCAGCAGTCGATCCACCCGAGGCGGATCCTACGAGCAGTACTTC.

In this sample, this clone turned up once. V gene TRBV6-5 combines with J gene TRBJ1-2; D gene uncertain. The V gene lost 2 bases and the J gene lost 3 bases, with 13 bases spanning the gap. The CDR3 loop spans 15 amino acids. Looked up from germline, CDR1 is MNHEY and CDR2 is SVGAGI. The CDR3 protein is CASSYAPHGYYGYTF. For the CDR3, the DNA is TGTGCCAGCAGTTACGCCCCCCACGGGTACTATGGCTACACCTTC.

This clone was detected once. The V call is TRBV6-2 or TRBV6-3, the J call TRBJ1-1; no clear D. Trimming left V 2 bases short and J 0 bases short, with 7 bases between. The V gene's germline CDR1 is MNHEY and CDR2 SVGEGT. The CDR3 is 14 amino acids. The CDR3 bases are TGTGCCAGCAGTTACAGCGGTCTGAACACTGAAGCTTTCTTT. Translating gives CASSYSGLNTEAFF.

J is TRBJ2-5 and V is TRBV18; 7 nucleotides match TRBD2. V dropped 6 bases and J dropped 5; count of bases not matched to a gene: 15. In germline, CDR1 is KGHSH, CDR2 LQKENI. This CDR3 region has 16 residues. CDR3 sequence: CASSLRASGAGETQYF. CDR3 sequence (DNA): TGTGCCAGCTCCCTCCGGGCGAGCGGGGCTGGGGAGACCCAGTACTTC. Full variable domain (missing parts from reference TRBV18 and TRBJ2-5): NAGVMQNPRHLVRRRGQEARLRCSPMKGHSHVYWYRQLPEEGLKFMVYLQKENIIDESGMPKERFSAEFPKEGPSILRIQQVVRGDSAAYFCASSLRASGAGETQYFGPGTRLLVL.

V gene TRBV24-1 combines with J gene TRBJ2-5; maybe TRBD2 (6 bases). Germline V gene lookup returns CDR1 KGHDR and CDR2 SFDVKD. This CDR3 has 19 amino acids. V was trimmed by 5 bases and J by 1 base, leaving 25 bases between them. CDR3 region: CATSGRWGDPEVGQETQYF. CDR3 in DNA: TGTGCCACCAGTGGCAGGTGGGGGGACCCGGAAGTTGGCCAAGAGACCCAGTACTTC.

CDR3 sequence (DNA): TGTTCTTCCGGACTAGCGGGGTTAGATGAGCAGTTCTTC. This translates into CSSGLAGLDEQFF. The rearrangement uses TRBV19 and TRBJ2-1; 12 bases are shared with TRBD2. This CDR3 has 13 residues. CDR1 LNHDA and CDR2 SQIVND come from the germline V gene (reference sequence). Full variable domain (missing parts from reference TRBV19 and TRBJ2-1): DGGITQSPKYLFRKEGQNVTLSCEQNLNHDAMYWYRQDPGQGLRLIYYSQIVNDFQKGDIAEGYSVSREKKESFPLTVTSAQKNPTAFYLCSSGLAGLDEQFFGPGTRLTVL.

A few counts support this clone. CDR3 region: CASRLGTGFGEKLFF. CDR3 bases: TGTGCAAGTCGCTTAGGGACAGGGTTTGGGGAAAAACTGTTTTTT. V usage is TRBV12-2 and J usage is TRBJ1-4; the table's D call, TRBD1, was not checked against the DNA. TRBV12-2 is described as a pseudogene. The CDR3 has 15 residues.

The chain employs TRBV9 and TRBJ2-3; D unclear. The V gene's germline CDR1 is SGDLS and CDR2 YYNGEE. Trimming pared 4 bases from V and 13 bases from J, leaving 13 bases between. The CDR3 sequence is 11 residues long. The CDR3 protein is CASSSLLSKYF. DNA of the CDR3: TGTGCCAGCAGCTCCCTCCTCTCTAAGTATTTT.

V gene TRBV19 combines with J gene TRBJ2-7; 10 bases agree with TRBD1. There are 14 residues in the CDR3. Germline V gene lookup returns CDR1 LNHDA and CDR2 SQIVND (reference sequence). Trimming at V came to 5 bases and at J to 1 base, leaving 2 bases not matched to a gene. The DNA of the CDR3 is TGTGCCAGTAGTCGGGACAGGGGTTCCTACGAGCAGTACTTC. Translating it yields CASSRDRGSYEQYF. Based on the CDR3 plus reference TRBV19 and TRBJ2-7, the full variable domain is DGGITQSPKYLFRKEGQNVTLSCEQNLNHDAMYWYRQDPGQGLRLIYYSQIVNDFQKGDIAEGYSVSREKKESFPLTVTSAQKNPTAFYLCASSRDRGSYEQYFGPGTRLTVT.

The V and J genes are TRBV5-6 and TRBJ2-3, with D maybe TRBD2 (6 bases). V was shortened by 4 bases and J by 7 bases, with 19 bases between the two germline ends. This CDR3 comprises 15 residues. CDR1 is SGHDT, CDR2 YYEEEE, per germline. The CDR3 nucleotides are TGTGCCAGCAGCACAGGCTTCGGGGGTCGACATACGCAGTATTTT. This gives the protein CASSTGFGGRHTQYF.

The chain recombines TRBV28 with TRBJ1-2; D is unclear. The CDR3 consists of 14 residues. The V end was cut by 5 bases, the J end by 6 bases, with 16 bases between. Looked up from germline, CDR1 is MDHEN and CDR2 is SYDVKM. CDR3 DNA: TGTGCCAGCAGTACTAACTCGGGGTGGAATGGCTACACCTTC. Translation: CASSTNSGWNGYTF.

In this sample, this clone turned up a few times. V usage is TRBV2 and J usage is TRBJ2-7; TRBD2 aligns across 14 bases. Germline V gene sequence: CDR1 SNHLY, CDR2 FYNNEI. The CDR3 contains 15 residues. With V trimmed by 9 bases and J by 6 bases, 10 bases remained unmatched. The CDR3 region is CARRLAGGPSGEQYF. The CDR3 nucleotides read TGTGCCAGACGACTAGCGGGAGGGCCCAGCGGCGAGCAGTACTTC. The full variable domain, its missing parts supplied by reference TRBV2 and TRBJ2-7, is EPEVTQTPSHQVTQMGQEVILRCVPISNHLYFYWYRQILGQKVEFLVSFYNNEISEKSEIFDDQFSVERPDGSNFTLKIRSTKLEDSAMYFCARRLAGGPSGEQYFGPGTRLTVT.

This chain uses TRBV7-6 with TRBJ2-5, with a possible D match to TRBD2 (6 bases). Per the germline V gene, CDR1 is SGHVS and CDR2 is FNYEAQ. The CDR3 has 15 amino acids. V gave up 5 bases and J gave up 5 bases, with 18 bases separating them. CDR3: CASSRGTSVSETQYF. In DNA form, the CDR3 reads TGTGCCAGCAGCCGCGGGACGTCGGTTTCTGAGACCCAGTACTTC.

This chain uses TRBV25-1 with TRBJ2-2, with D perhaps TRBD2 (6 bases). Trimming took off 8 bases at V and 9 bases at J, with 22 bases between the two ends. The CDR3 loop spans 15 amino acids. Germline V lookup: CDR1 MGHDK, CDR2 SYGVNS. This CDR3 reads CASRGPGVGGRELFF. CDR3 DNA sequence: TGTGCCAGCCGCGGACCGGGAGTCGGGGGTCGGGAGCTGTTTTTT.

This clone was observed a single time. CDR3: CASSLFDRDWETQYF. The CDR3 coding sequence is TGTGCCAGCAGCTTATTCGACCGGGATTGGGAGACCCAGTACTTC. The V and J genes are TRBV7-2 and TRBJ2-5, with a tentative D call TRBD2 (5 bases). In germline, CDR1 is SGHTA, CDR2 FQGNSA. This CDR3 region has 15 residues. Trimming removed 2 bases at V and 5 bases at J, with 15 bases between.